This is a list of T cell receptor beta chains from one sample in a study of T cell responses to AZD1222 COVID-19 vaccine. Assay used: immunoSEQ multiplex PCR; TCRdb lists only in-frame clones, some missing. Of roughly 91,000 clones listed, roughly 89% are singletons. Here the sequenced sample was peripheral blood, taken on day 0 of AZD1222 vaccination. These receptors came from an adult in good health. Both conserved end residues are part of each CDR3. The D gene is left open where the match is weak. Expanded clones are given a class, and other clones once, few, many or no size at all.

>few|TRBV5-4|TRBJ1-6|TRBD1
TGTGCCAGCAGCTCGGGACAGCCTAATTCACCCCTCCACTTT
CASSSGQPNSPLHF
>.|TRBV6-5|TRBJ1-2|TRBD1
TGTGCCAGCAGTCTCCAGGGGGCGAACTATGGCTACACCTTC
CASSLQGANYGYTF
>.|TRBV30|TRBJ1-1|.
TGTGCCTGGACACCTGGGGGGGTCTCGGCTGAAGCTTTCTTT
CAWTPGGVSAEAFF
>.|TRBV5-6|TRBJ2-7|.
TGTGCCAGCAGCTCCCGCGTACGGGCTAGCTTCCCCTACGAGCAGTACTTC
CASSSRVRASFPYEQYF
>once|TRBV7-2|TRBJ1-3|.
TGTGCCAGCAGCTTAGACCCAGGGGATGGAAACACCATATATTTT
CASSLDPGDGNTIYF
>few|TRBV5-1|TRBJ1-2|TRBD1
TGCGCCAGCAGCTTGGGGCAGGGGGCCGTAAACTATGGCTACACCTTC
CASSLGQGAVNYGYTF
>.|TRBV28|TRBJ1-4|.
TGTGCCAGCAGGTGGACAGATCCAACTAATGAAAAACTGTTTTTT
CASRWTDPTNEKLFF
>.|TRBV11-2|TRBJ1-6|.
TGTGCCAGCAAATCCCCCGTCGCGGGGTCACCCCTCCACTTT
CASKSPVAGSPLHF
>few|TRBV6-5|TRBJ1-2|.
TGTGCCAGCAGAGGAGGGGGGCCCTATGGCTACACCTTC
CASRGGGPYGYTF
>.|TRBV6-1|TRBJ2-7|TRBD1
TGTGCCAGCAGTGAACAGGGGGTCTCCTACGAGCAGTACTTC
CASSEQGVSYEQYF
>.|TRBV6-2/TRBV6-3|TRBJ2-4|.
TGTGCCAGCAGCCCCGGGGGAAGGGGCTGGGAGTTGGCCAAAAACATTCAGTACTTC
CASSPGGRGWELAKNIQYF
>.|TRBV30|TRBJ2-5|.
TGTGCCTGGAGTGGGAGCGGGACCCAGTACTTC
CAWSGSGTQYF
>.|TRBV4-3|TRBJ2-1|TRBD2
TGCGCCAGCAGCCAAGATTGGAGCGGGGGGACCCCGCACTACAATGAGCAGTTCTTC
CASSQDWSGGTPHYNEQFF
>.|TRBV3-1/TRBV3-2|TRBJ2-1|.
TGTGCCACCAAGGGCCTAGGGGATGAGCAGTTCTTC
CATKGLGDEQFF
>.|TRBV30|TRBJ1-1|.
TGTGCCTGGAGAAGGGAAAGGGAGATTACTGAAGCTTTCTTT
CAWRREREITEAFF
>once|TRBV19|TRBJ2-7|.
TGTGCCAGTAGTACAGGGTCCCAAGGGGAGCAGTACTTC
CASSTGSQGEQYF
>.|TRBV4-2|TRBJ2-4|.
TGTGCCAGCAGCCAAGTTGCGGGAAAAAACATTCAGTACTTC
CASSQVAGKNIQYF
>.|TRBV18|TRBJ2-5|.
TGTGCCAGCTCACCTATCCAAGAGACCCAGTACTTC
CASSPIQETQYF
>.|TRBV11-2|TRBJ1-2|.
TGTGCCAGCAGCTCCCGAAACTATGGCTACACCTTC
CASSSRNYGYTF
>.|TRBV27|TRBJ2-2|.
TGTGCCAGCAGACCTCCTCGGACTAGGGGGACCGGGGAGCTGTTTTTT
CASRPPRTRGTGELFF
>.|TRBV13|TRBJ2-5|.
TGTGCCAGCAGCTCAGGGAACCAAGAGACCCAGTACTTC
CASSSGNQETQYF
>few|TRBV30|TRBJ2-7|.
TGTGCCTGGAGTGTAGTGGAGCCCTGGGCATACGAGCAGTACTTC
CAWSVVEPWAYEQYF
>.|TRBV3-1/TRBV3-2|TRBJ2-1|.
TGTGCCAGCAGCCAAGTTTCCAATGAGCAGTTCTTC
CASSQVSNEQFF
>.|TRBV12-3/TRBV12-4|TRBJ1-1|.
TGTGCCAGCAGTTTAGGGGGTTCCACTGAAGCTTTCTTT
CASSLGGSTEAFF
>.|TRBV4-1|TRBJ2-5|.
TGCGCCAGCAGCCCCCTGACAGAACAAGAGACCCAGTACTTC
CASSPLTEQETQYF
>.|TRBV7-2|TRBJ1-1|TRBD1
TGTGCCAGCAGCCCCGAAGCCCAGGGGGCTGGTACTGAAGCTTTCTTT
CASSPEAQGAGTEAFF
>.|TRBV10-1|TRBJ2-1|.
TGCGCCAGCAGTGAGAATGTGGGGGTGGGTGAGCAGTTCTTC
CASSENVGVGEQFF
>.|TRBV15|TRBJ2-7|.
TGTGCCACCAGCAGAGGCCAGGGGATCTACGAGCAGTACTTC
CATSRGQGIYEQYF
>.|TRBV7-2|TRBJ2-5|TRBD2
TGTGCCAGCAGCAAAGGGATGCGGACTAGCGGGAGATCTGAGACCCAGTACTTC
CASSKGMRTSGRSETQYF
>.|TRBV6-2/TRBV6-3|TRBJ2-7|TRBD1
TGTGCCAGCAGTGACAGGGGGGCCTACGAGCAGTACTTC
CASSDRGAYEQYF
>.|TRBV2|TRBJ2-4|.
TGTGCCAGCAGCCTGACTGTAGCCAAAAACATTCAGTACTTC
CASSLTVAKNIQYF
>.|TRBV9|TRBJ1-2|.
TGTGCCAGCAGCCCCTGGGGGGTGGGCGCGGGTAACTATGGCTACACCTTC
CASSPWGVGAGNYGYTF
>.|TRBV15|TRBJ1-2|.
TGTGCCACCAGCAGAGGGAACACGGTCGGCTATGGCTACACCTTC
CATSRGNTVGYGYTF
>.|TRBV30|TRBJ1-2|.
TGTGCCTGGAACCCCACAGGGACGGGAGGCTACACCTTC
CAWNPTGTGGYTF
>.|TRBV30|TRBJ1-2|.
TGTGCCTGGAGTGTACAAGGGGGTTACTATGGCTACACCTTC
CAWSVQGGYYGYTF
>few|TRBV15|TRBJ1-3|TRBD1
TGTGCCACCAGCAGTCAAGGGACAGGCGGAAACACCATATATTTT
CATSSQGTGGNTIYF
>.|TRBV10-3|TRBJ2-7|.
TGTGCCATCAGTGGTGGGCAGGGTTACGAGCAGTACTTC
CAISGGQGYEQYF
>.|TRBV6-2/TRBV6-3|TRBJ2-4|TRBD1
TGTGCCAGCAGTCAAACAGGGGAAGCCAAAAACATTCAGTACTTC
CASSQTGEAKNIQYF
>.|TRBV5-1|TRBJ2-3|.
TGCGCCAGCAGCTCCCGGCCAGCGGGTGCAGATACGCAGTATTTT
CASSSRPAGADTQYF
>few|TRBV5-6|TRBJ2-7|.
TGTGCCAGCAGCTTCCGCAATCAGGGCTACGAGCAGTACTTC
CASSFRNQGYEQYF
>few|TRBV9|TRBJ2-5|.
TGTGCCAGCACCGCGACAGGCTTAGTTCGGGAGACCCAGTACTTC
CASTATGLVRETQYF
>.|TRBV5-6|TRBJ2-1|.
TGTGCCAGCAGCTCCGGACAGTTTCGTGAGCAGTTCTTC
CASSSGQFREQFF
>.|TRBV19|TRBJ2-3|TRBD2
TGTGCCAGTAGTGGGACTAGCGAGAACACAGATACGCAGTATTTT
CASSGTSENTDTQYF
>.|TRBV11-3|TRBJ2-1|.
TGTGCCAGCAGCCGGCCCGGGCGGAATGAGCAGTTCTTC
CASSRPGRNEQFF
>.|TRBV9|TRBJ2-1|TRBD2
TGTGCCAGCAGCGTAGGCGGGGGGAGAAGCTCCTACAATGAGCAGTTCTTC
CASSVGGGRSSYNEQFF
>.|TRBV5-1|TRBJ2-1|TRBD1
TGCGCCAGCAGCTTGGGGGACAGGACGAATGAGCAGTTCTTC
CASSLGDRTNEQFF
>few|TRBV2|TRBJ1-5|.
TGTGCCAGCAGTGACCAAGTCGGGAGTCAGCCCCAGCATTTT
CASSDQVGSQPQHF
>.|TRBV6-5|TRBJ1-2|TRBD1
TGTGCCAGCAGTTACGGGACAGGGAATGGCTACACCTTC
CASSYGTGNGYTF
>once|TRBV18|TRBJ1-5|.
TGTGCCAGCTCTCCCGGGGGGGGAGGTCAGCCCCAGCATTTT
CASSPGGGGQPQHF
>.|TRBV5-1|TRBJ2-1|.
TGCGCCAGCAGCTTGGGATTGGGGAGCTCCTACAATGAGCAGTTCTTC
CASSLGLGSSYNEQFF